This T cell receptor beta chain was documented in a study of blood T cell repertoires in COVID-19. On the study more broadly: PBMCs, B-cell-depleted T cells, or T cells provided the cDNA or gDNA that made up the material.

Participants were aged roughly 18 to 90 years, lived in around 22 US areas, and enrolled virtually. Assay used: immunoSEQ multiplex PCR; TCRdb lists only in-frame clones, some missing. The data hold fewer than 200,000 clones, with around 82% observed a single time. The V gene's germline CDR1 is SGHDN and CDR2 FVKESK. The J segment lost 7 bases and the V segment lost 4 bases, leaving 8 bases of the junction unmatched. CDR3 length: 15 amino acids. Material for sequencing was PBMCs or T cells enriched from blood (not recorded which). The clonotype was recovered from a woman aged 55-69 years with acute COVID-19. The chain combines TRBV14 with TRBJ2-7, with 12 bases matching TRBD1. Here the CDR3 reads CASSPLGQGAGEQYF. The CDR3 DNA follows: TGTGCCAGCAGCCCACTGGGACAGGGGGCAGGTGAGCAGTACTTC.